The following is a T cell receptor beta chain sequence with its context. The sample comes from a study of control samples from healthy donors and cancer patients. This CDR3 has 14 amino acids. Germline V gene lookup returns CDR1 LGHDT and CDR2 YNNKEL (reference sequence). With 0 bases removed from V and 7 bases from J, the gap between germline ends came to 9 bases. Profiling relied on immunoSEQ multiplex PCR, and the TCRdb table lists in-frame clones only, not all of them. The table has 100,000 to 120,000 clones, approximately 90% seen once; the top ten hold 3.7%. The origin of this receptor is an older woman with lung cancer. Specimen: PBMCs. V usage is TRBV3-1 (or the pseudogene TRBV3-2) and J usage is TRBJ1-4; possibly TRBD1 for D (5 bases). CDR3 in DNA: TGTGCCAGCAGCCAAGACGCAGGGCCTGAAAAACTGTTTTTT. Translated: CASSQDAGPEKLFF.